Listed below are T cell receptor beta chains from one sample, sequenced in a study of blood T cell repertoires in COVID-19. The repertoire was sequenced with immunoSEQ multiplex PCR; TCRdb's copy has only in-frame clones and lacks some. This table holds about 180,000 clones, 85% to 90% found once. Sequencing was done on a sample of PBMCs or T cells enriched from blood (not recorded which). The origin of the receptors is a woman aged 40 to 50 with acute COVID-19. The CDR3 runs from the conserved cysteine through the conserved F or W. The order of the fields is D gene, clone size, J gene, V gene, CDR3 DNA, CDR3 protein. D genes are given only for firm matches. Size tells how often a clone was seen (once, few, many) or the class of an expanded clone, and some rows leave it out.

TRBD2 . TRBJ2-3 TRBV30 TGTGCCTGGAGTCCCGGGGGGCTAGCGGGGTCCACAGATACGCAGTATTTT CAWSPGGLAGSTDTQYF
TRBD1 . TRBJ2-7 TRBV5-1 TGCGCCAGCAGCTTGGGACAGGGGCAATACGAGCAGTACTTC CASSLGQGQYEQYF
. . TRBJ1-5 TRBV28 TGTGCCAGCAGCTCCGACAAACTTAGCAATCAGCCCCAGCATTTT CASSSDKLSNQPQHF
TRBD2 . TRBJ2-7 TRBV7-2 TGTGCCAGCAGCTCTCTAGCGGGAGGGCCCCACGAGCAGTACTTC CASSSLAGGPHEQYF
. . TRBJ1-6 TRBV3-1/TRBV3-2 TGTGCCAGCAGCCAAGATACTCGGGGCCCTAGGGGGTCACCCCTCCACTTT CASSQDTRGPRGSPLHF
. few TRBJ2-3 TRBV1 TGCACCAGCAGCCTTGGGACTAGCGGGGTTGATACGCAGTATTTT CTSSLGTSGVDTQYF
TRBD1 . TRBJ1-2 TRBV5-1 TGCGCCAGCAGCATTAACCGGGACAGGGGTGGCTACACCTTC CASSINRDRGGYTF
. . TRBJ2-7 TRBV14 TGTGCCAGCAGCCAAGTGGTTGGCGGGACTTACGAGCAGTACTTC CASSQVVGGTYEQYF
TRBD1 once TRBJ1-2 TRBV5-4 TGTGCCAGCAGCTTACAGGGGTTCCGGGGCTACACCTTC CASSLQGFRGYTF
. . TRBJ2-1 TRBV29-1 TGCAGCGTTGCATCTAGCCGGAGGCTTAACAATGAGCAGTTCTTC CSVASSRRLNNEQFF
. . TRBJ2-5 TRBV9 TGTGCCAGCAGCGTAGTCCCGGGGGTAAAAGAGACCCAGTACTTC CASSVVPGVKETQYF
. . TRBJ2-2 TRBV5-1 TGCGCCAGCAGCTTGGGCGCCGGGGAGCTGTTTTTT CASSLGAGELFF
. . TRBJ1-1 TRBV23-1 TGCGCCAGCATAAAGGCAGGGTCGGACACTGAAGCTTTCTTT CASIKAGSDTEAFF
TRBD1 few TRBJ1-1 TRBV18 TGTGCCAGCTCAGACAGGGTAGGCACTGAAGCTTTCTTT CASSDRVGTEAFF
TRBD2 . TRBJ2-7 TRBV4-1 TGCGCCAGCAGCCAAGATCCGCGTACTAGCGGGAGGGGCTACGAGCAGTACTTC CASSQDPRTSGRGYEQYF
. . TRBJ1-2 TRBV3-1/TRBV3-2 TGTGCCAGCAGCCAAACGGGGGCAGGGACTATTAACTATGGCTACACCTTC CASSQTGAGTINYGYTF
TRBD2 . TRBJ2-7 TRBV29-1 TGCAGCGTTGGCGATACTAGCGGGAGAGGATACGAGCAGTACTTC CSVGDTSGRGYEQYF
TRBD2 . TRBJ2-5 TRBV6-5 TGTGCCAGCAGTCGAACTAGCGGGGTAGAGACCCAGTACTTC CASSRTSGVETQYF
. . TRBJ2-2 TRBV7-9 TGTGCCAGCAGCCCGGCGGCGGCGGTGAACACCGGGGAGCTGTTTTTT CASSPAAAVNTGELFF
TRBD1 . TRBJ2-1 TRBV5-1 TGCGCCAGCAGCTACGGACAGGCAAATGAGCAGTTCTTC CASSYGQANEQFF
TRBD1 . TRBJ1-5 TRBV6-6 TGTGCCAGCAGTCCCGGGGACAGGGTGGGCGGTGGTCAGCCCCAGCATTTT CASSPGDRVGGGQPQHF
. . TRBJ1-2 TRBV7-9 TGTGCCAGCAGCGAAACAGGGAACTATGGCTACACCTTC CASSETGNYGYTF
. . TRBJ2-7 TRBV12-5 TGTGCTAGTGGCCTGGACAGCTACGAGCAGTACTTC CASGLDSYEQYF
. . TRBJ1-4 TRBV3-1/TRBV3-2 TGTGCCAGCAGCCGGGCTGGACAGTATAATGAAAAACTGTTTTTT CASSRAGQYNEKLFF
. . TRBJ1-1 TRBV27 TGTGCCAGCAGTTTAGGCCAGGGGAAAGCTTTCTTT CASSLGQGKAFF
TRBD2 . TRBJ2-3 TRBV7-8 TGTGCCAGCAGCTTAGTTAGCGGGGGAGCAGATACGCAGTATTTT CASSLVSGGADTQYF
TRBD2 . TRBJ2-2 TRBV5-1 TGCGCCAGCAGCTTGGCTAGCGGAGGAATCACCGGGGAGCTGTTTTTT CASSLASGGITGELFF
TRBD1 . TRBJ2-7 TRBV7-8 TGTGCCAGCAGCCGGGACAGCTCCTACGAGCAGTACTTC CASSRDSSYEQYF
TRBD1 . TRBJ2-7 TRBV6-5 TGTGCCAGCAGTCGACAGGGGTACGAGCAGTACTTC CASSRQGYEQYF
TRBD1 . TRBJ2-7 TRBV28 TGTGCCAGCAGTCCCCACAGGGGGACCTACGAGCAGTACTTC CASSPHRGTYEQYF
. . TRBJ2-2 TRBV2 TGTGCCAGCAGCCAAGGGGGGGCGTGGACCGGGGAGCTGTTTTTT CASSQGGAWTGELFF
. few TRBJ2-7 TRBV30 TGTGCCTGGAGTGTCCGGGAGTACGAGCAGTACTTC CAWSVREYEQYF
. . TRBJ1-6 TRBV27 TGTGCCAGCAGCCGGACAGAGGGGGTGAGGAATTCACCCCTCCACTTT CASSRTEGVRNSPLHF
. . TRBJ2-2 TRBV29-1 TGCAGCGTTGACGGTGCGACGGGTACCGGGGAGCTGTTTTTT CSVDGATGTGELFF
. . TRBJ1-1 TRBV19 TGTGCCAGTAGTCAAGGGGCTGGGACTGAAGCTTTCTTT CASSQGAGTEAFF
TRBD2 . TRBJ2-1 TRBV3-1/TRBV3-2 TGTGCCAGCAGCCAACTGGGACTAGCGGGGAGGAATGAGCAGTTCTTC CASSQLGLAGRNEQFF
. . TRBJ2-7 TRBV20-1 TGCAGTGCTAGTAGGGGAAGGGACGAGCAGTACTTC CSASRGRDEQYF
TRBD2 . TRBJ2-3 TRBV3-1/TRBV3-2 TGTGCCAGCAGCCAAGAAGGCGGGGGGCTCGCAGATACGCAGTATTTT CASSQEGGGLADTQYF
. . TRBJ2-2 TRBV5-1 TGCGCCAGCAGCTTGGCCTCTGCGGGGTATCCCGGGGAGCTGTTTTTT CASSLASAGYPGELFF
TRBD1 . TRBJ2-6 TRBV3-1/TRBV3-2 TGTGCCAGCAGCCAGACCGGGACAGGGGGCTTCTCTGGGGCCAACGTCCTGACTTTC CASSQTGTGGFSGANVLTF
TRBD1 . TRBJ2-6 TRBV2 TGTGCCAGCAGTGAAACAGGGGGCTATGGGGCCAACGTCCTGACTTTC CASSETGGYGANVLTF
. . TRBJ2-6 TRBV15 TGTGCCACCAGCAGAGACGGGTGGAAGGAGCAAGGGGCCAACGTCCTGACTTTC CATSRDGWKEQGANVLTF
TRBD1 . TRBJ1-5 TRBV29-1 TGCAGCGCAGCGACAGGGAATAGCAATCAGCCCCAGCATTTT CSAATGNSNQPQHF
TRBD2 once TRBJ2-3 TRBV19 TGTGCCAGTAGTCCACTGGTAGCGGGGCACACAGATACGCAGTATTTT CASSPLVAGHTDTQYF
. . TRBJ1-3 TRBV9 TGTGCCAGCAGCCAGGTCCCCAGGGGTCCCTCTGGAAACACCATATATTTT CASSQVPRGPSGNTIYF
. few TRBJ2-2 TRBV5-1 TGCGCCAGCAGTTACCCCAGGACAGAGAACACCGGGGAGCTGTTTTTT CASSYPRTENTGELFF
TRBD2 once TRBJ2-2 TRBV5-1 TGCGCCAGCAGCGTAACTAGCGGGGGGGCCGCGAACACCGGGGAGCTGTTTTTT CASSVTSGGAANTGELFF
TRBD1 . TRBJ1-1 TRBV18 TGTGCCAGCTCACAGACACGGACAGGGAACACTGAAGCTTTCTTT CASSQTRTGNTEAFF
TRBD1 once TRBJ2-5 TRBV27 TGTGCCAGCAGTCCGGGGGTGACAGGGGGCTTTTCGGTTAGACGAGAGACCCAGTACTTC CASSPGVTGGFSVRRETQYF